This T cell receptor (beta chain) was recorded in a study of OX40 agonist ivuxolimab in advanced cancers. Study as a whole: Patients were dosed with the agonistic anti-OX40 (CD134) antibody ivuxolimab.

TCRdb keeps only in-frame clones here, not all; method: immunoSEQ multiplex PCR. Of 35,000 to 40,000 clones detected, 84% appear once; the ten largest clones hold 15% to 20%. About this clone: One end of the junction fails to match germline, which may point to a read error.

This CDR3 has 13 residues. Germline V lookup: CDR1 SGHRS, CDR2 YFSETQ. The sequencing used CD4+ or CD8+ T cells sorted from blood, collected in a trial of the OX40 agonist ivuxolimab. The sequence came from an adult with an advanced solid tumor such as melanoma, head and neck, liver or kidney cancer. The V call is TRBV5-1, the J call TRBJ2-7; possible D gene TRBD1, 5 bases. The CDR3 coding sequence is TGTGCCAGCAGCTTGGGGCAGTCCTACGAGCAGTACTTC. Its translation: CASSLGQSYEQYF.